This paragraph covers one T cell receptor (beta chain) sequence. This clone was detected only once. No cognate antigen has been identified for it. Base quality data are lacking; no much larger clone is found one base away. TCRbeta CDR3 regions were amplified from genomic DNA by means of the immunoSEQ Assay, a bias-controlled multiplex PCR. Processing in the source paper ran as follows. Within the assay, amplification of reference gene primers was used to estimate how many nucleated cells each sample contained. Sequence reads were collapsed and filtered to measure the absolute abundance of every unique TCRbeta CDR3 rearrangement. For each sample, productive Simpson clonality was calculated by taking the square root of Simpson's diversity index across productive rearrangements. TCRdb re-hosts the immuneACCESS table, in-frame sequences only. Its copies lack some clones; in the studies checked, an unresolved V gene accounts for under half of them, and the cause for the rest is not known. The DNA gave D and trimming, while V, J and clone size come from that table. The sample table lists roughly 99,000 clones, roughly 83% of them with a count of one. The ten largest clones represent about 4.2% of the sample.

The CDR3, cysteine through phenylalanine, is 15 amino acids long. Only the CDR3 portion is preserved as DNA: 45 bases, with reading frame beginning at the first base. V and J lose 6 bases and 7 bases, and a span of 19 bases separates them. Via the germline V gene, CDR1 is SNHLY and CDR2 FYNNEI. The collaborating institutions used their own protocols to collect whole blood in K2EDTA tubes. Collaborator samples were shipped for TCRbeta analysis as frozen whole blood, isolated PBMCs, or DNA extracted from either sample type. This record comes from a study of blood T cell repertoires in COVID-19 (TCRdb year 2020). General notes on the study: Collaborator samples came from the United States, Italy and Spain and covered acute and convalescent phases of COVID-19. The prospective study material was composed of cDNA or gDNA derived from T cells, B-cell-depleted T cells, or PBMCs. Deeply sampled blood TCRbeta repertoires from subjects exposed to, actively infected with, or recovered from COVID-19 were included in the dataset. The repertoires were released in a freely available public database intended as a resource for research on the immune response to SARS-CoV-2. Samples were obtained from the ongoing ImmuneRACE study (first 160 participants) and from over a thousand subjects provided by 6 global collaborators. The sample metadata nearly always contained a de-identified subject ID, COVID-19 status, age in years and sex. HLA class I and class II types, where available, came from metadata supplied by the sample provider rather than from assay-based typing.

Broad study findings and their caveats: The amount of clinical and demographic metadata varied by source and participant and was provided uncurated.

The rearranged chain carries TRBV2 and TRBJ2-1; perhaps TRBD2 is the D gene, with 5 bases matching. The sequencing input was peripheral blood. This TCR was sampled from a human donor in a cohort sampled during active COVID-19. The CDR3 region reads CASRASGPLANEQFF. The nucleotides are TGTGCCAGCAGGGCCTCTGGACCTTTAGCGAATGAGCAGTTCTTC.